This T cell receptor beta chain came from a study of cytomegalovirus exposure and HLA in healthy donors. Overall study results and limits: Analyzed later, association rates of TCRs varied across HLA loci, with DRB1 most and HLA-C fewest. Through in vitro validation, a few CMV-associated chains were shown to be specific for CMV antigens. Common viral pathogens seemed to be connected with several of the most significant clusters, according to a later analysis.

This clone was seen a few times. The target antigen is unknown. V lost 0 bases and J 0 bases, leaving 9 bases between the germline ends. CDR3 size: 15 residues. Germline lookup yields CDR1 MNHEY and CDR2 SVGAGI. The primer mix had 60 Vbeta and 13 Jbeta primers. Methods used by the authors: Roughly 80 million unique TCR beta chains, 8.5 million to 14 million shared, were counted in a later analysis. TCRdb's copy holds only in-frame clones and misses some; the assay was immunoSEQ multiplex PCR. V, J and clone size derive from that table, while D and trimming were established from the DNA sequence. Here the sample spans 110,000 or so clones, 74% being singletons.

The TCR originated in a woman in her thirties or forties in good health and CMV-seropositive. The gene calls are TRBV6-5 and TRBJ2-7, with D possibly matching TRBD2 (5 bases). Sequencing was carried out using PBMCs. CDR3 DNA sequence: TGTGCCAGCAGTTACTCGAGTCTAGCCTCCTACGAGCAGTACTTC. It yields the protein CASSYSSLASYEQYF.